This T cell receptor (beta chain) is from a study of T cell responses to AZD1222 COVID-19 vaccine. Measured with immunoSEQ multiplex PCR; TCRdb has only the in-frame clones, and not every one. Among some 200,000 clones listed, 85% to 95% were seen once. CDR1 SGHNT and CDR2 YYREEE come from the germline V gene (reference sequence). Deletions cut 0 bases from V and 0 bases from J, with 10 bases between. The CDR3 totals 16 residues. The clonotype was recovered from an adult in good health. The sequencing here drew on peripheral blood, taken on day 0 of AZD1222 vaccination. The gene calls are TRBV5-4 and TRBJ2-1, with TRBD2 as a possible D gene (6 bases). In DNA, the CDR3 is TGTGCCAGCAGCTTGGGTCGGGGGAGCTCCTACAATGAGCAGTTCTTC. Residues: CASSLGRGSSYNEQFF.